Each of the 3 T cell receptor beta chains below was sequenced from the same sample in a study of blood T cells in healthy people across ages. A J-beta primer mix and a sample-barcoded 5' primer were used in a second PCR of roughly 7 to 12 cycles. Each CDR3 protein gets one entry after TCRdb re-called the 5' RACE reads with MiXCR. This sample has roughly 800,000 distinct CDR3 sequences, with 58% found just once. Material for sequencing was blood. The origin of the receptors is a man aged 25-40 years in good health.

The chain links TRBV28 to TRBJ2-7, with a weak D call TRBD2 (7 bases). CDR3 size: 15 residues. The V end lost 3 bases, the J end lost 4 bases, and 16 bases lay between the germline ends. Germline assignment: CDR1 MDHEN and CDR2 SYDVKM. CDR3 sequence reads: CASSFWGEGGYEQYF. The DNA for the CDR3 is TGTGCCAGCAGTTTCTGGGGAGAGGGGGGGTACGAGCAGTACTTC. Combining the CDR3 with reference TRBV28 and TRBJ2-7 gives the whole variable domain DVKVTQSSRYLVKRTGEKVFLECVQDMDHENMFWYRQDPGLGLRLIYFSYDVKMKEKGDIPEGYSVSREKKERFSLILESASTNQTSMYLCASSFWGEGGYEQYFGPGTRLTVT.

The V call is TRBV13, the J call TRBJ1-2, with 7 bases fitting TRBD1. Trimming cost V 1 base and J 8 bases; bases outside gene matches: 7. Looked up from germline, CDR1 is PRHDT and CDR2 is FYEKMQ (reference sequence). The CDR3 covers 14 residues. DNA for the CDR3: TGTGCCAGCAGCTTAGTAACAGGGGAGGGCGGCTACACCTTC. Translated, it gives CASSLVTGEGGYTF.

V is TRBV11-2 and J is TRBJ2-4; D might be TRBD1 (6 bases). The CDR3 extends over 13 amino acids. V gave up 0 bases and J gave up 9 bases, with 9 bases separating them. Germline-derived CDR1 and CDR2 are SGHAT and FQNNGV. The CDR3 DNA reads TGTGCCAGCAGCTTAGAGGGGGCTGGCATTCAGTACTTC. It codes for CASSLEGAGIQYF.